A single sample gave rise to the 22 T cell receptor beta chains below, sequenced in a study of blood T cell repertoires in COVID-19. Sequenced by immunoSEQ multiplex PCR; TCRdb stores in-frame clones only, minus some. Of a few hundred thousand clones listed, more than 75% were seen once; the top ten hold 2%. Material for sequencing was PBMCs or T cells enriched from blood (not recorded which). The receptor source for this set is a woman in her sixties or seventies in a cohort exposed to, infected with or recovered from COVID-19 (not recorded which).

This chain links TRBV7-9 with TRBJ1-1; unclear D gene. V lost 3 bases and J 7 bases, leaving 9 bases between the germline ends. The germline V gene has CDR1 SEHNR and CDR2 FQNEAQ (reference sequence). This CDR3 is 12 amino acids long. CDR3 DNA sequence: TGTGCCAGCAGCTTCGAGGATGGTGAAGCTTTCTTT. As protein: CASSFEDGEAFF.

The CDR3 DNA sequence: TGTGCCAGCAGCTTAGATCGGCACGGGAGCACAGATACGCAGTATTTT. The encoded protein is CASSLDRHGSTDTQYF. This chain links TRBV7-8 with TRBJ2-3; D gene unclear. Germline assignment: CDR1 SGHVS and CDR2 FQNEAQ. This CDR3 comprises 16 residues. V lost 1 base and J 0 bases, leaving 11 bases between the germline ends. The full variable domain, in which reference TRBV7-8 and TRBJ2-3 provide the parts outside the CDR3, is GAGVSQSPRYKVAKRGQDVALRCDPISGHVSLFWYQQALGQGPEFLTYFQNEAQLDKSGLPSDRFFAERPEGSVSTLKIQRTQQEDSAVYLCASSLDRHGSTDTQYFGPGTRLTVL.

V is TRBV4-1 and J is TRBJ2-6, with D perhaps TRBD1 (5 bases). V lost 3 bases, J lost 4 bases, and 13 bases lay in between. Per the germline V gene, CDR1 is MGHRA and CDR2 is YSYEKL. The CDR3 is 16 residues long. The CDR3 sequence: CASSQDNWLGANVLTF. The CDR3 DNA is TGCGCCAGCAGCCAGGACAATTGGTTGGGGGCCAACGTCCTGACTTTC.

The chain couples TRBV2 to TRBJ2-5; 12 bases are shared with TRBD2. Germline V gives CDR1 SNHLY, CDR2 FYNNEI. Trimming took 3 bases from V and 2 from J; bases not matched to a gene: 7. The CDR3 sequence is 17 residues long. CDR3 nucleotides: TGTGCCAGCAGTGATGCCGGACTAGCGGGGAGTCAAGAGACCCAGTACTTC. Its translation is CASSDAGLAGSQETQYF.

The chain uses TRBV18 and TRBJ2-1, with 7 bases identical to TRBD2. CDR3 length equals 14 residues. The germline gives CDR1 KGHSH, CDR2 LQKENI. With V trimmed by 4 bases and J by 5 bases, 5 bases remained unmatched. The CDR3 nucleotides read TGTGCCAGCTCACGGGACTATGTAAACAATGAGCAGTTCTTC. Translation gives CASSRDYVNNEQFF.

Here the CDR3 DNA reads TGTGCCGGTCAGAAGAAGGGCACCGGGAGGTATAATTCACCCCTCCACTTT. This encodes CAGQKKGTGRYNSPLHF. The chain links TRBV5-4 to TRBJ1-6; D is undetermined. Trimming pared 10 bases from V and 4 bases from J, leaving 24 bases between. Germline CDR1 SGHNT, CDR2 YYREEE (reference sequence). There are 17 residues in the CDR3.

The chain employs TRBV19 and TRBJ1-5; a possible D gene is TRBD1 (6 bases). The V and J ends lost 5 bases and 5 bases respectively, with 10 bases between them. This CDR3 has 13 residues. CDR1 and CDR2 from the germline V gene are LNHDA and SQIVND (reference sequence). The CDR3 sequence: CASSLGQYQPQHF. For the CDR3, the DNA is TGTGCCAGTAGTCTCGGACAGTATCAGCCCCAGCATTTT.

This chain joins TRBV28 and TRBJ2-7; D may be TRBD1 (6 bases). The CDR3 sequence is 13 residues long. Germline V gives CDR1 MDHEN, CDR2 SYDVKM. Trimming took 4 bases from V and 5 from J, leaving 12 bases between them. CDR3 nucleotide sequence: TGTGCCAGCAGTTCGGGACACCTGAACGAGCAGTACTTC. This encodes CASSSGHLNEQYF.

This chain uses TRBV7-2 with TRBJ2-6; the D is unclear. This CDR3 is built from 12 residues. Germline V lookup: CDR1 SGHTA, CDR2 FQGNSA. Trimming left V 0 bases short and J 13 bases short, with 7 bases between. Written as DNA, the CDR3 is TGTGCCAGCAGCTTAGCCCAATCAGTCCTGACTTTC. Its protein product is CASSLAQSVLTF.

The chain employs TRBV20-1 and TRBJ1-4; maybe TRBD1 (6 bases). Per the germline V gene, CDR1 is DFQATT and CDR2 is SNEGSKA (reference sequence). The germline V and J ends were trimmed by 3 bases and 5 bases, with 13 bases remaining between them. This CDR3 spans 14 amino acids. CDR3 in DNA: TGCAGTGCTAGTGGCAGGGGCGCGAATGAAAAACTGTTTTTT. This translates into CSASGRGANEKLFF.

The chain joins TRBV6-5 to TRBJ2-7, with TRBD2 matching over 9 bases. This CDR3 is 15 amino acids long. Germline-derived CDR1 and CDR2 are MNHEY and SVGAGI. V shed 10 bases, J shed 3 bases, and the junction held 13 bases outside the gene matches. The CDR3 DNA follows: TGTGCCATTCACGCGGCTAGCGGGAAAGGCTACGAGCAGTACTTC. It yields the protein CAIHAASGKGYEQYF.

This rearrangement joins TRBV21-1 to TRBJ1-3; TRBD1 was called by the table and not checked on the DNA. TRBV21-1 is a documented pseudogene. This CDR3 spans 16 amino acids. The CDR3 sequence: CASSKGDREERNTIYF. CDR3 DNA sequence: TGTGCCAGCAGCAAAGGAGACAGGGAGGAAAGAAACACCATATATTTT.

The CDR3 DNA sequence: TGCGCCAGCTCATTACAGGGGATAGACACTGAAGCTTTCTTT. The encoded protein is CASSLQGIDTEAFF. This sequence joins TRBV5-1 and TRBJ1-1, with 7 bases that match TRBD1. The CDR3 is made up of 14 amino acids. Trimming took 7 bases from V and 3 from J; bases not matched to a gene: 9. Germline V gene data show CDR1 as SGHRS and CDR2 as YFSETQ.

The chain carries TRBV29-1 and TRBJ2-2; D remains ambiguous. This CDR3 region has 12 residues. Trimming shortened V by 4 bases and J by 2 bases, and 5 bases separated the two germline ends. The germline V gene encodes CDR1 SQVTM and CDR2 ANQGSEA. Here the CDR3 reads CSVGRNTGELFF. The CDR3 DNA follows: TGCAGCGTTGGGAGAAACACCGGGGAGCTGTTTTTT.

The chain has TRBV5-1 and TRBJ2-3; 8 bases are a match to TRBD1. The CDR3 spans 16 residues. The germline V gene has CDR1 SGHRS and CDR2 YFSETQ. V shed 0 bases, J shed 1 base, and the junction held 4 bases outside the gene matches. Here the CDR3 reads CASSLDETGGTDTQYF. CDR3 nucleotide sequence: TGCGCCAGCAGCTTGGATGAGACAGGGGGCACAGATACGCAGTATTTT.

The rearrangement uses TRBV7-2 and TRBJ1-5; the D is unclear. Looked up from germline, CDR1 is SGHTA and CDR2 is FQGNSA. This CDR3 comprises 14 residues. V was cut by 1 base and J by 2 bases, with 6 bases left in between. The CDR3 loop is CASSLGGGNQPQHF. The CDR3 DNA is TGTGCCAGCAGCTTAGGCGGGGGCAATCAGCCCCAGCATTTT.

In this sample, this clone turned up once. The chain recombines TRBV4-1 with TRBJ1-2, with TRBD1 as a possible D gene (5 bases). This CDR3 spans 15 amino acids. Between the trimmed V and J ends, which lost 0 bases and 3 bases, there was a span of 11 bases. CDR1 MGHRA and CDR2 YSYEKL come from the germline V gene. The CDR3 region has the DNA TGCGCCAGCAGCCAAGAGGTAGGGGTTCACTATGGCTACACCTTC. Encoded protein: CASSQEVGVHYGYTF.

The genes are TRBV11-2 and TRBJ1-6; 10 bases map to TRBD1. CDR1 is SGHAT, CDR2 FQNNGV, per germline. The CDR3 consists of 15 residues. V lost 2 bases to trimming and J lost 8 bases; unmatched junction nucleotides: 3. CDR3 bases: TGTGCCAGCAGCTTACAGGGACAGGGGTATTCACCCCTCCACTTT. The encoded protein is CASSLQGQGYSPLHF.

This clone was detected only a few times. The CDR3: CASSQPTGGYTF. DNA for the CDR3: TGTGCCAGCAGCCAACCTACCGGTGGCTACACCTTC. The chain recombines TRBV3-1 (or the pseudogene TRBV3-2) with TRBJ1-2; D gene uncertain. With 2 bases removed from V and 7 bases from J, the gap between germline ends came to 8 bases. The CDR3 contains 12 residues. Germline CDR1 reads LGHDT; CDR2 reads YNNKEL (reference sequence).

This chain joins TRBV7-2 and TRBJ2-3; 8 nucleotides match TRBD2. Germline lookup yields CDR1 SGHTA and CDR2 FQGNSA. The CDR3 sequence is 18 residues long. V trimming: 1 base; J trimming: 2 bases; junction bases outside the gene matches: 11. CDR3 nucleotide sequence: TGTGCCAGCAGCTTAGAGTTGCCTAGCGGGCCATTCACAGATACGCAGTATTTT. Protein sequence: CASSLELPSGPFTDTQYF. The full variable domain, with the rest looked up from reference TRBV7-2 and TRBJ2-3, is GAGVSQSPSNKVTEKGKDVELRCDPISGHTALYWYRQSLGQGLEFLIYFQGNSAPDKSGLPSDRFSAERTGGSVSTLTIQRTQQEDSAVYLCASSLELPSGPFTDTQYFGPGTRLTVL.

The chain links TRBV18 to TRBJ1-1, with 8 bases fitting TRBD1. Trimming cost V 3 bases and J 1 base; bases outside gene matches: 1. CDR3 length: 14 amino acids. The germline V gene has CDR1 KGHSH and CDR2 LQKENI. For the CDR3, the DNA is TGTGCCAGCTCACCCGGACAGGGGAACACTGAAGCTTTCTTT. It yields the protein CASSPGQGNTEAFF.

The chain carries TRBV11-2 and TRBJ2-1, with 8 nucleotides matching TRBD2. CDR1 and CDR2 (germline): SGHAT, FQNNGV. V trimming: 6 bases; J trimming: 1 base; junction bases outside the gene matches: 5. The length of the CDR3 is 15 residues. Here the CDR3 DNA reads TGTGCCAGCAGACCCGGGACTAGTTCCTACAATGAGCAGTTCTTC. Protein: CASRPGTSSYNEQFF.